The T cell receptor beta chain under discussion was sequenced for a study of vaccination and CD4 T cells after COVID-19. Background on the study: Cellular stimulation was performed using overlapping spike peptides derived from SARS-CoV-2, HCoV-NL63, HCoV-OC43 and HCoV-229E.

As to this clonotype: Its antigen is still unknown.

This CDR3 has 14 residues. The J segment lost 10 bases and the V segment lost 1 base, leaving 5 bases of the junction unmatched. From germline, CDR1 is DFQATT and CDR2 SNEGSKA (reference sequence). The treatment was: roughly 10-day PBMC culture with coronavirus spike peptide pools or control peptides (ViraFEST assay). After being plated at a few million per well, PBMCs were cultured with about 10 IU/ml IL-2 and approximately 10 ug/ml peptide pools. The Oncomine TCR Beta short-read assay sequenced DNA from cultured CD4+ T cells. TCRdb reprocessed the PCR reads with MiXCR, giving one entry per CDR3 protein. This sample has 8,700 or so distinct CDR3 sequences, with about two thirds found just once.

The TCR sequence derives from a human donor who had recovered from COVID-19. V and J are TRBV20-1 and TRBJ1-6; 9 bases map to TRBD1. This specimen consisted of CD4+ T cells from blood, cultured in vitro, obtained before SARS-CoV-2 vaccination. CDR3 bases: TGCAGTGCTAGAGTTGGGACAGGGTTCTCACCCCTCCACTTT. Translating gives CSARVGTGFSPLHF.